This T cell receptor beta chain was documented in a study of CD8 T cells in Susac syndrome. Study at large: Patients with Susac syndrome were therapy-naive, on corticosteroids, or on intravenous immunoglobulin alone at blood draw.

This CDR3 is built from 15 residues. An amount of RNA that ranged from roughly 0.5 to 1 ug was reverse transcribed with random hexamers. immunoSEQ multiplex PCR amplified TCR beta CDR3 across 54 Vbeta, 13 Jbeta. From the immunoSEQ multiplex PCR reads, TCRdb called clonotypes with MiXCR, one entry per CDR3 protein. The sample has 95,000 to 150,000 distinct CDR3 sequences; around 96% are singletons. The clonotype originates from a human donor with Susac syndrome. The sequenced sample consisted of CD4+ T cells from PBMCs. The V call is TRBV21-1, the J call TRBJ1-5. TRBV21-1 is listed as a pseudogene. The CDR3 loop reads CASSKVGKVNQPQHF. The CDR3 DNA reads TGTGCCAGCAGCAAAGTGGGGAAAGTCAATCAGCCCCAGCATTTT.